The rows below give T cell receptor beta chains drawn from one sample of a study of cytomegalovirus exposure and HLA in healthy donors. Produced via immunoSEQ multiplex PCR; TCRdb's table is partial and in-frame only. The sample shows 150,000 to 200,000 clones, 60% to 80% of them seen only once. The sequenced material came from PBMCs. The receptor source for this set is a male donor in good health and CMV-seronegative. Both conserved end residues are part of each CDR3. Fields, in order: J gene, V gene, D gene, clone size, CDR3 DNA, CDR3 protein. The D gene is left open where the match is weak. Part of the rows lack a size; the others show once, few, many or a class for expanded clones.

TRBJ1-2	TRBV7-2	NA	NA	TGTGCCAGCAGCATTACAGGGAAGCAAGGCTACACCTTC	CASSITGKQGYTF
TRBJ1-2	TRBV4-2	NA	NA	TGTGCCAGCAGCCAAGCTTGGGGTAGCAGGGTCCGCTATGGCTACACCTTC	CASSQAWGSRVRYGYTF
TRBJ1-1	TRBV7-2	NA	few	TGTGCCAGCAGCTCGGGGAGGGGGGAGGCTGAAGCTTTCTTT	CASSSGRGEAEAFF
TRBJ2-3	TRBV4-1	NA	NA	TGCGCCAGCAGCCAAGATCTCGGGGGAGAGGCGACAGATACGCAGTATTTT	CASSQDLGGEATDTQYF
TRBJ2-7	TRBV9	NA	NA	TGTGCCAGCAGCGTAGTAGGGGGTGACGAGCAGTACTTC	CASSVVGGDEQYF
TRBJ2-2	TRBV29-1	TRBD1	NA	TGCAGCGTTGTGCGACAGGGGTCCAACACCGGGGAGCTGTTTTTT	CSVVRQGSNTGELFF
TRBJ1-6	TRBV10-3	TRBD1	NA	TGTGCCATCAGTGCTGGACAGGGGGACTCACCCCTCCACTTT	CAISAGQGDSPLHF
TRBJ2-7	TRBV4-1	TRBD1	NA	TGCGCCAGCAGCCCGAGGGACAGGGCGGCCGTCGAGCAGTACTTC	CASSPRDRAAVEQYF
TRBJ2-1	TRBV11-3	TRBD2	NA	TGTGCCAGCAGCTTAGGGACTAGGTCCTACAATGAGCAGTTCTTC	CASSLGTRSYNEQFF
TRBJ1-1	TRBV7-2	TRBD1	NA	TGTGCCAGCAGCCCTAACAGGGGACAAGGAGCTTTCTTT	CASSPNRGQGAFF
TRBJ1-1	TRBV30	TRBD1	NA	TGTGCCTGGATTCGGGACAGCGGTGAAGCTTTCTTT	CAWIRDSGEAFF
TRBJ2-7	TRBV27	NA	NA	TGTGCCAGCAGTGGTTATAGCGGTTCCTACGAGCAGTACTTC	CASSGYSGSYEQYF
TRBJ1-1	TRBV28	NA	NA	TGTGCCATCCAGGGTGGTGACACTGAAGCTTTCTTT	CAIQGGDTEAFF
TRBJ2-3	TRBV18	TRBD2	NA	TGTGCCAGCTCACCCCGGACTAGCGGCACAGATACGCAGTATTTT	CASSPRTSGTDTQYF
TRBJ1-1	TRBV7-2	NA	NA	TGTGCCAGCAGCTACGCGGAAATGAACACTGAAGCTTTCTTT	CASSYAEMNTEAFF
TRBJ2-3	TRBV2	NA	NA	TGTGCCAGCAGTTTATCGGGGGAGACCACAGATACGCAGTATTTT	CASSLSGETTDTQYF
TRBJ1-2	TRBV6-5	NA	NA	TGTGCCAGCAGGATGACAGAGAACTATGGCTACACCTTC	CASRMTENYGYTF
TRBJ2-2	TRBV28	TRBD1	NA	TGTGCCAGCACCTTCGGGACAGGGGTCACCGGGGAGCTGTTTTTT	CASTFGTGVTGELFF
TRBJ2-1	TRBV5-6	TRBD1	NA	TGTGCCAGCAGCCTTCCGGGACAGGGGGCAAATGAGCAGTTCTTC	CASSLPGQGANEQFF
TRBJ2-1	TRBV4-3	TRBD2	NA	TGCGCCAGCAGCCAAGAGTCAGGGGCTAGCGGGGGGAGAAATGAGCAGTTCTTC	CASSQESGASGGRNEQFF
TRBJ2-7	TRBV5-6	NA	few	TGTGCCAGCAGCTTCCTAGGGACAATTGACGAGCAGTACTTC	CASSFLGTIDEQYF
TRBJ2-2	TRBV7-8	TRBD1	NA	TGTGCCAGCAGCTTAGCGACAGGGGGTAACACCGGGGAGCTGTTTTTT	CASSLATGGNTGELFF
TRBJ1-1	TRBV6-5	NA	NA	TGTGCCAGCAGTTACTCCGGGGGACCTGAAGCTTTCTTT	CASSYSGGPEAFF
TRBJ1-1	TRBV2	NA	NA	TGTGCCAGCAGTTTCCGAGAGGTCCCGAACACTGAAGCTTTCTTT	CASSFREVPNTEAFF
TRBJ2-7	TRBV13	NA	few	TGTGCCAGCAGCTCGACAGGTCTCGACGAGCAGTACTTC	CASSSTGLDEQYF
TRBJ1-2	TRBV2	NA	NA	TGTGCCAGCAGTGAACGGACAGCCACTAACTATGGCTACACCTTC	CASSERTATNYGYTF